The source of this T cell receptor (beta chain) is a study of cytomegalovirus exposure and HLA in healthy donors. The PCR ran on 60 Vbeta and 13 Jbeta primers. Only in-frame clones appear in the TCRdb table, and some are missing; sequencing was by immunoSEQ multiplex PCR. The sample gives more than 85,000 clones, roughly a tenth of which show up once; around 4.9% is in the top ten. Overall study results and limits: In vitro experiments confirmed that a few CMV-associated chains were specific for CMV antigens. Common viral pathogens seemed, in a later analysis, to connect with several of the most significant clusters. Among CMV-associated TCR beta chains, most appeared HLA-restricted in a later analysis.

In this sample, this clone turned up many times. What it binds is unknown. The sequenced sample consisted of PBMCs. This TCR was recovered from a man in his forties or fifties in good health and CMV-seropositive.

As DNA, the CDR3 is TGCAGCGTTGGGACTAGCGGGAGTGGAAACATTCAGTACTTC. Amino acid sequence: CSVGTSGSGNIQYF. V is TRBV29-1 and J is TRBJ2-4, with 13 bases lining up with TRBD2. There are 14 residues in the CDR3. The J segment lost 6 bases and the V segment lost 4 bases, leaving 3 bases of the junction unmatched. Germline CDR1 and CDR2: SQVTM and ANQGSEA.